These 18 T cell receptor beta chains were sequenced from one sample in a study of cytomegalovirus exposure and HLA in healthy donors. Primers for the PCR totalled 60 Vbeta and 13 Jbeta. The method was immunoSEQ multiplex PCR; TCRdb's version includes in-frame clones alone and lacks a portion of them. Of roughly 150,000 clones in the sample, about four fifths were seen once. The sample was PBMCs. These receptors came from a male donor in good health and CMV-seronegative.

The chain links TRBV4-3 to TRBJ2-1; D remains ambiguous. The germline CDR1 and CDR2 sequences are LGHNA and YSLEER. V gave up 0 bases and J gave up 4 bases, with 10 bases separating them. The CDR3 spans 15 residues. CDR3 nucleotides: TGCGCCAGCAGCCAAGACCCCCTAAAATACAATGAGCAGTTCTTC. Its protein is CASSQDPLKYNEQFF.

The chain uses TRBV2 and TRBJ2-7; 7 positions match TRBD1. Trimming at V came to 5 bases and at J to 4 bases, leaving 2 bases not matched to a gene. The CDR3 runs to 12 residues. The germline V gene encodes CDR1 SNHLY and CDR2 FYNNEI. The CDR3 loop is CASSLQGYEQYF. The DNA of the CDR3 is TGTGCCAGCAGTTTACAGGGGTACGAGCAGTACTTC.

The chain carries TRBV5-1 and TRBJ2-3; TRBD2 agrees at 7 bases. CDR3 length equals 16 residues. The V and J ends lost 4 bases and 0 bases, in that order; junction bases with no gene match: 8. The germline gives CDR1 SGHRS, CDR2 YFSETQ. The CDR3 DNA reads TGCGCCAGCAGCCCACGGACTAGATCCAGCACAGATACGCAGTATTTT. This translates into CASSPRTRSSTDTQYF.

The CDR3 DNA sequence: TGTGCTAGTGGCCGGGAGGCTGACGGGGAGCTGTTTTTT. Its translation: CASGREADGELFF. V is TRBV12-5 and J is TRBJ2-2, with 7 bases matching TRBD2. The CDR3 is made up of 13 amino acids. Trimming cost V 6 bases and J 7 bases; bases outside gene matches: 5. Germline V gene lookup returns CDR1 LGHNT and CDR2 FRNRAP.

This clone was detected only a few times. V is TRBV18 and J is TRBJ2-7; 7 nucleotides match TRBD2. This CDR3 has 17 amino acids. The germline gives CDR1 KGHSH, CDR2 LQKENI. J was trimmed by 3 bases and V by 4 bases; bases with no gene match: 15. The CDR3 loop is CASSLPLPGGIVYEQYF. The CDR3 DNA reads TGTGCCAGCTCACTCCCCCTCCCGGGGGGAATAGTCTACGAGCAGTACTTC.

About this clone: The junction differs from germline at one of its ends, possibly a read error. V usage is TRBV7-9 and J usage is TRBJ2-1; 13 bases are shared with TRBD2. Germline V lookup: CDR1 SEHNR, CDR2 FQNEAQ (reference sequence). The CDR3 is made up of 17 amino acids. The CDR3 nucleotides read TGTTCCAGCAGCCCGCCAGTACTAGCGGGAGGGCCAAATGAGCAGTTCTTC. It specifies CSSSPPVLAGGPNEQFF.

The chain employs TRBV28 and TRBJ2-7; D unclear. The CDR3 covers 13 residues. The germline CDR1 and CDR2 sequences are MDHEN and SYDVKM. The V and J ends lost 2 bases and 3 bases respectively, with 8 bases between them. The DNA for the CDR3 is TGTGCCAGCAGTTTAGTACAGCACTACGAGCAGTACTTC. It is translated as CASSLVQHYEQYF.

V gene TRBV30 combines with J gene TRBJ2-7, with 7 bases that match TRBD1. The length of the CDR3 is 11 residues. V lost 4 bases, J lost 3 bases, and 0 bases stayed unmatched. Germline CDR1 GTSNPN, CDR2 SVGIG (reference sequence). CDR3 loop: CAWTGGYEQYF. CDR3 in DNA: TGTGCCTGGACAGGGGGCTACGAGCAGTACTTC.

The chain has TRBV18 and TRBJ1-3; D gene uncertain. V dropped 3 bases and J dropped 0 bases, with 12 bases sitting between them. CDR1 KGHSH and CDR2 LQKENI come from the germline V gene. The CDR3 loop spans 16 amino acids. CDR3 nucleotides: TGTGCCAGCTCACCTAGCGCCGCAGCCTCTGGAAACACCATATATTTT. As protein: CASSPSAAASGNTIYF.

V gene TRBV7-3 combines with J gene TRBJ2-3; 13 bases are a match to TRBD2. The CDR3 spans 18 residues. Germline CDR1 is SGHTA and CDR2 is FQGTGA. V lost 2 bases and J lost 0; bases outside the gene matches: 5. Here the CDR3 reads CASSLVGTSGTSTDTQYF. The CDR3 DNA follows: TGTGCCAGCAGCTTAGTCGGGACTAGCGGGACTAGCACAGATACGCAGTATTTT.

The CDR3 sequence is CASSPPDRSSYNEQFF. DNA for the CDR3: TGTGCCAGCTCACCACCCGACAGGAGCTCCTACAATGAGCAGTTCTTC. This chain connects TRBV18 to TRBJ2-1, with D possibly TRBD1 on 6 matching bases. CDR3 length: 16 residues. The germline V and J ends were trimmed by 0 bases and 0 bases, with 9 bases remaining between them. Germline V gene data show CDR1 as KGHSH and CDR2 as LQKENI.

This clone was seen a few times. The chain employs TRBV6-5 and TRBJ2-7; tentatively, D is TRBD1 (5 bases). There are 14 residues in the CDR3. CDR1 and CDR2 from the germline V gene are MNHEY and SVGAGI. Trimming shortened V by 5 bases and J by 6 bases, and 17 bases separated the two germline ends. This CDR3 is CASSVDRTRVEQYF. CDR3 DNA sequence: TGTGCCAGCAGTGTAGACAGAACAAGGGTCGAGCAGTACTTC.

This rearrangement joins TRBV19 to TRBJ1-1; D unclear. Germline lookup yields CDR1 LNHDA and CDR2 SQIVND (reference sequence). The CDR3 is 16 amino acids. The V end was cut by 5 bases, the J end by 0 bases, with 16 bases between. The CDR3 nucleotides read TGTGCCAGTAGTGGGCCCGGGATCCCAATGAACACTGAAGCTTTCTTT. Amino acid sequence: CASSGPGIPMNTEAFF.

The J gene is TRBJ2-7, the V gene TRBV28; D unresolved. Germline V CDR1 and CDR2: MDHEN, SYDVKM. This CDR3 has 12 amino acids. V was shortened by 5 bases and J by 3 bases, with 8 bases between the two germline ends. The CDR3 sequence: CASSSPHYEQYF. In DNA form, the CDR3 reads TGTGCCAGCAGTAGCCCCCACTACGAGCAGTACTTC.

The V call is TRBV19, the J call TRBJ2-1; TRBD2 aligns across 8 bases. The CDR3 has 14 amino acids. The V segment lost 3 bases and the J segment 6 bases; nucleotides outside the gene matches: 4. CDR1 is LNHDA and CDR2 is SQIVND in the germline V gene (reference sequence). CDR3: CASSINSGANEQFF. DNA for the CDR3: TGTGCCAGTAGTATTAATAGCGGGGCCAATGAGCAGTTCTTC.

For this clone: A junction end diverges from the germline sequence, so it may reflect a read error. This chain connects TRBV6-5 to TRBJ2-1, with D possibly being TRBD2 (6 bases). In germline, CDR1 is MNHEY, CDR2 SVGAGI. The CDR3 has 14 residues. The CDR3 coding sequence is TGTGCCGGCAGTTACTCGGGAGTTTACAATGAGCAGTTCTTC. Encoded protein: CAGSYSGVYNEQFF.

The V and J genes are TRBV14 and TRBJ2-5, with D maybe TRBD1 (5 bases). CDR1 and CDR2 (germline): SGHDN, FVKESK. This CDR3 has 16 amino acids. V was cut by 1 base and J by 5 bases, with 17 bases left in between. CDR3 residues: CASSQGTKGFGETQYF. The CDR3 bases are TGTGCCAGCAGCCAAGGGACCAAGGGGTTTGGGGAGACCCAGTACTTC.

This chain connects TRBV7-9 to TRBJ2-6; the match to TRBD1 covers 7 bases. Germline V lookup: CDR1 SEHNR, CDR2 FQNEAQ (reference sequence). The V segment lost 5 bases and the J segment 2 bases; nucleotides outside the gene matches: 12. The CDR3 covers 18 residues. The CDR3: CASSPIRGPPAGANVLTF. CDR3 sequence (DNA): TGTGCCAGCAGCCCGATTAGGGGGCCCCCAGCTGGGGCCAACGTCCTGACTTTC.